This is a list of T cell receptor beta chains from one sample in a study of T-cell memory formation after mild COVID-19. Using its own MiXCR run on the 5' RACE reads, TCRdb lists one record per CDR3 protein. The sample lists tens of thousands of distinct CDR3 sequences, more than 20% occurring once. Sequenced input: PBMCs or a T cell subset sorted from them (not recorded which). The receptors stem from an adult who had mild COVID-19 (a few samples of this study predate the infection). Cell type and time point are not known. Each CDR3 is given with its conserved first and last residue. The D gene is left open where the match is weak. Expanded clones get a size class; other rows say once, few or many, or leave the size out.

CDR3 DNA: TGTGCCAGCAGCTTGAACGGAGCGGCAGTAGCCAAAAACATTCAGTACTTC; CDR3 protein: CASSLNGAAVAKNIQYF; J gene: TRBJ2-4; V gene: TRBV5-5; CDR3 length: 17; D gene: -; clone size: few
CDR3 DNA: TGCAGTGCTAGCCAGGGGCCGAATGAGCAGTTCTTC; CDR3 protein: CSASQGPNEQFF; J gene: TRBJ2-1; V gene: TRBV20-1; CDR3 length: 12; D gene: -; clone size: -
CDR3 DNA: TGTGCCAGCACCGCCGAGTCTTACAATGAGCAGTTCTTC; CDR3 protein: CASTAESYNEQFF; J gene: TRBJ2-1; V gene: TRBV12-3/TRBV12-4; CDR3 length: 13; D gene: -; clone size: -
CDR3 DNA: TGCGCCAGCAGCCCATTACAGGGCCCCTACGAGCAGTACTTC; CDR3 protein: CASSPLQGPYEQYF; J gene: TRBJ2-7; V gene: TRBV5-1; CDR3 length: 14; D gene: -; clone size: many
CDR3 DNA: TGTGCCAGCAGCTTGGGACAGGGTTTCTACGAGCAGTACTTC; CDR3 protein: CASSLGQGFYEQYF; J gene: TRBJ2-7; V gene: TRBV7-2; CDR3 length: 14; D gene: TRBD1; clone size: many
CDR3 DNA: TGTGCCAGCAGTGGTGGCACGAACACCGGGGAGCTGTTTTTT; CDR3 protein: CASSGGTNTGELFF; J gene: TRBJ2-2; V gene: TRBV2; CDR3 length: 14; D gene: -; clone size: many
CDR3 DNA: TGTGCCAGCAGCCGGTCGGTAAGCTCCTACAATGAGCAGTTCTTC; CDR3 protein: CASSRSVSSYNEQFF; J gene: TRBJ2-1; V gene: TRBV7-8; CDR3 length: 15; D gene: -; clone size: many
CDR3 DNA: TGTGCCAGCAGTTTCGACGGAAAAGGGCTGTTTTTT; CDR3 protein: CASSFDGKGLFF; J gene: TRBJ1-4; V gene: TRBV6-5; CDR3 length: 12; D gene: -; clone size: many
CDR3 DNA: TGCGCCAGCAGCAAACACGGGACAGAACAAGAGACCCAGTACTTC; CDR3 protein: CASSKHGTEQETQYF; J gene: TRBJ2-5; V gene: TRBV5-1; CDR3 length: 15; D gene: TRBD1; clone size: many
CDR3 DNA: TGTGCCAGCAGCCCGACCCTCCCGTACGAGCAGTACTTC; CDR3 protein: CASSPTLPYEQYF; J gene: TRBJ2-7; V gene: TRBV7-2; CDR3 length: 13; D gene: -; clone size: many
CDR3 DNA: TGCGCCAGCTCGACCGGGACAGGGGGTCTGGATGAGCAGTTCTTC; CDR3 protein: CASSTGTGGLDEQFF; J gene: TRBJ2-1; V gene: TRBV5-1; CDR3 length: 15; D gene: TRBD1; clone size: once
CDR3 DNA: TGTGCCAGCAGCTTAGCGCAGGGGCAGTATGGCTACACCTTC; CDR3 protein: CASSLAQGQYGYTF; J gene: TRBJ1-2; V gene: TRBV7-2; CDR3 length: 14; D gene: -; clone size: many
CDR3 DNA: TGTGCCAGCAGTTCTACCGCTGGAAACACCATATATTTT; CDR3 protein: CASSSTAGNTIYF; J gene: TRBJ1-3; V gene: TRBV12-3/TRBV12-4; CDR3 length: 13; D gene: -; clone size: -
CDR3 DNA: TGCAGTGCTAGTCGGAGGGGGGGCCTGACCTATAATTCACCCCTCCACTTT; CDR3 protein: CSASRRGGLTYNSPLHF; J gene: TRBJ1-6; V gene: TRBV20-1; CDR3 length: 17; D gene: -; clone size: few
CDR3 DNA: TGTGCCAGCAGCCCGGGACCACCGGCTGGGGCTTTCTTT; CDR3 protein: CASSPGPPAGAFF; J gene: TRBJ1-1; V gene: TRBV12-3/TRBV12-4; CDR3 length: 13; D gene: -; clone size: medium-sized
CDR3 DNA: TGTGCCAGCAGTTTTCCTTACAATGAGCAGTTCTTC; CDR3 protein: CASSFPYNEQFF; J gene: TRBJ2-1; V gene: TRBV28; CDR3 length: 12; D gene: -; clone size: -
CDR3 DNA: TGCAGCGTCCTTCCTAAAAACAGGGGGCCTAGGGGGGCCAACGTCCTGACTTTC; CDR3 protein: CSVLPKNRGPRGANVLTF; J gene: TRBJ2-6; V gene: TRBV29-1; CDR3 length: 18; D gene: TRBD1; clone size: many
CDR3 DNA: TGTGCCAGCAGCTTGGCCCCAGGGGGGGGCTATGGCTACACCTTC; CDR3 protein: CASSLAPGGGYGYTF; J gene: TRBJ1-2; V gene: TRBV5-6; CDR3 length: 15; D gene: TRBD1; clone size: many
CDR3 DNA: TGCAGCGTGGATCCTCTGGTGGGTGGGAGCTACACCTTC; CDR3 protein: CSVDPLVGGSYTF; J gene: TRBJ1-2; V gene: TRBV29-1; CDR3 length: 13; D gene: -; clone size: many
CDR3 DNA: TGTGCCAGCCGGAAAGGGGGGGCGCTTGGCTACACCTTC; CDR3 protein: CASRKGGALGYTF; J gene: TRBJ1-2; V gene: TRBV19; CDR3 length: 13; D gene: -; clone size: few
CDR3 DNA: TGTGCCTGGAGTGTCTTCCCTGGGGGAAATGAGCAGTTCTTC; CDR3 protein: CAWSVFPGGNEQFF; J gene: TRBJ2-1; V gene: TRBV30; CDR3 length: 14; D gene: -; clone size: many
CDR3 DNA: TGTGCCAGCAGCGCCGGGACAGGGGGCTTGAACACTGAAGCTTTCTTT; CDR3 protein: CASSAGTGGLNTEAFF; J gene: TRBJ1-1; V gene: TRBV7-8; CDR3 length: 16; D gene: TRBD1; clone size: -
CDR3 DNA: TGCGCCAGCAGTCAACCGGGACAGGGGGATGACGAGCAGTACTTC; CDR3 protein: CASSQPGQGDDEQYF; J gene: TRBJ2-7; V gene: TRBV23-1; CDR3 length: 15; D gene: TRBD1; clone size: many
CDR3 DNA: TGTGCCAGCAAACCAAACCGGGTAGCGGGTAATGAGCAGTTCTTC; CDR3 protein: CASKPNRVAGNEQFF; J gene: TRBJ2-1; V gene: TRBV12-3/TRBV12-4; CDR3 length: 15; D gene: TRBD2; clone size: -
CDR3 DNA: TGTGCCAGCAGTGAAAGGGTGACACCGAACACTGAAGCTTTCTTT; CDR3 protein: CASSERVTPNTEAFF; J gene: TRBJ1-1; V gene: TRBV2; CDR3 length: 15; D gene: -; clone size: few
CDR3 DNA: TGTGCCAGCAGCGAGTGGACTAGCGGGAGGGCGCTGTTCTTC; CDR3 protein: CASSEWTSGRALFF; J gene: TRBJ2-1; V gene: TRBV11-2; CDR3 length: 14; D gene: TRBD2; clone size: many
CDR3 DNA: TGTGCCAGCAGCGTGGGGACAGGGAGAGAGACCCAGTACTTC; CDR3 protein: CASSVGTGRETQYF; J gene: TRBJ2-5; V gene: TRBV5-4; CDR3 length: 14; D gene: TRBD1; clone size: many
CDR3 DNA: TGTGCCAGCAGCCCAGCCCCTCCACTCTGGGAGCAGTTCTTC; CDR3 protein: CASSPAPPLWEQFF; J gene: TRBJ2-1; V gene: TRBV7-6; CDR3 length: 14; D gene: -; clone size: many
CDR3 DNA: TGCAGTGCTAGAGACGGGGACAGAATCAATGAGCAGTTCTTC; CDR3 protein: CSARDGDRINEQFF; J gene: TRBJ2-1; V gene: TRBV20-1; CDR3 length: 14; D gene: TRBD1; clone size: -
CDR3 DNA: TGCGCCAGCAGCCCCACTCAGGGGGAGGGGTTCTACAATGAGCAGTTCTTC; CDR3 protein: CASSPTQGEGFYNEQFF; J gene: TRBJ2-1; V gene: TRBV5-1; CDR3 length: 17; D gene: -; clone size: few
CDR3 DNA: TGTGCCAGCAGACAACAGATAATGAACACCGGGGAGCTGTTTTTT; CDR3 protein: CASRQQIMNTGELFF; J gene: TRBJ2-2; V gene: TRBV2; CDR3 length: 15; D gene: -; clone size: many
CDR3 DNA: TGTGCCAGCAGCTTGCGTGACGATACGCAGTATTTT; CDR3 protein: CASSLRDDTQYF; J gene: TRBJ2-3; V gene: TRBV7-9; CDR3 length: 12; D gene: -; clone size: many
CDR3 DNA: TGTGCCAGCAGTTACGGCAGGGGGCATTCCTATGGCTACACCTTC; CDR3 protein: CASSYGRGHSYGYTF; J gene: TRBJ1-2; V gene: TRBV6-2/TRBV6-3; CDR3 length: 15; D gene: TRBD1; clone size: many